This T cell receptor (beta chain) was identified during a study of chemoradiotherapy in HPV16-positive cancers. Findings and limits, study-wide: The functional HPV-specific definition rests on just a couple of HPV16-positive patients.

As to this clone: Antigen: not known.

Samples were taken several times over chemoradiotherapy. Germline-derived CDR1 and CDR2 are SGHAT and FQNNGV. The germline V and J ends were trimmed by 4 bases and 8 bases, with 22 bases remaining between them. This CDR3 is built from 16 residues. Some clones are missing from TCRdb's copy, which holds only in-frame ones; the method was immunoSEQ multiplex PCR. The sample yields over 5,000 clones, about 88% seen once. This receptor was identified in a human donor with HPV-associated anogenital cancer. Sequences were derived from tumor tissue, sampled from a patient who underwent chemoradiotherapy. The chain is built from TRBV11-2 and TRBJ2-3; D unresolved. CDR3 residues: CASSSFGRETLPTQYF. In nucleotides, the CDR3 is TGTGCCAGCAGCTCCTTTGGACGAGAAACCCTTCCTACGCAGTATTTT.